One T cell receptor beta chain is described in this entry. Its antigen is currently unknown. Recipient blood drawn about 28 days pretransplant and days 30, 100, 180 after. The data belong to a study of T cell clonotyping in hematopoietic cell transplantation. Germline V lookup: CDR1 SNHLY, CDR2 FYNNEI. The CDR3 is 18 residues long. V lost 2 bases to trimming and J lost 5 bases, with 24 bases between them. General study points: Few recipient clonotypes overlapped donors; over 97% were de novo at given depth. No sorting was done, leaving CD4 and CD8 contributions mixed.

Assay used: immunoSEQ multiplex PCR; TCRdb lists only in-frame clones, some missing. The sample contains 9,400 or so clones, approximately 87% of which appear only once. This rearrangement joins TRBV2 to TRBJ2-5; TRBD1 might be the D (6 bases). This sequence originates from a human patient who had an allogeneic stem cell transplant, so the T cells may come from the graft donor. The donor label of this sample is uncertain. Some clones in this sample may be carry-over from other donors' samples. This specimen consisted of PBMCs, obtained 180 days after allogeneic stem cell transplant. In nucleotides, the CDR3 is TGTGCCAGCAGTGAACTGAGAGTGGGACACCTGTCGAAGGAGACCCAGTACTTC. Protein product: CASSELRVGHLSKETQYF. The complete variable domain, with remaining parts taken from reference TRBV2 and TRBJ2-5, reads EPEVTQTPSHQVTQMGQEVILRCVPISNHLYFYWYRQILGQKVEFLVSFYNNEISEKSEIFDDQFSVERPDGSNFTLKIRSTKLEDSAMYFCASSELRVGHLSKETQYFGPGTRLLVL.